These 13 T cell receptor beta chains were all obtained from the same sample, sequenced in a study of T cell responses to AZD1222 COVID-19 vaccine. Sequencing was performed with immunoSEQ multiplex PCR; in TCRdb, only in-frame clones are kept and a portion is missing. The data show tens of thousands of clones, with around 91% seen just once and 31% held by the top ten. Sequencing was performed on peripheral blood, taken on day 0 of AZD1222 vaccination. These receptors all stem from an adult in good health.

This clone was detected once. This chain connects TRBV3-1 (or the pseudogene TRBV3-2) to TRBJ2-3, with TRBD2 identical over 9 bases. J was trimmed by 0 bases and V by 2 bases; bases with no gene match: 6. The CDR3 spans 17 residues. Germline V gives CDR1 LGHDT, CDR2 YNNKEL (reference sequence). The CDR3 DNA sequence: TGTGCCAGCAGCCAAAGACTAGCGGAAGCTAGCACAGATACGCAGTATTTT. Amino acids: CASSQRLAEASTDTQYF.

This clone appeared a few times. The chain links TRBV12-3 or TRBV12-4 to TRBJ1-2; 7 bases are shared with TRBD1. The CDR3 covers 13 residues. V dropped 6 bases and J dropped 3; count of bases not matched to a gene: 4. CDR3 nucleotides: TGTGCCAGCAGGTTCACAGGGGACTATGGCTACACCTTC. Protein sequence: CASRFTGDYGYTF.

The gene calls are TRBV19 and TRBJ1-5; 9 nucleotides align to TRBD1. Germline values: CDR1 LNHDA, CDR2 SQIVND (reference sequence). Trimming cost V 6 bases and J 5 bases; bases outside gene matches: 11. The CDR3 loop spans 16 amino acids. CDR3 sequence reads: CASSRNTGGDHQPQHF. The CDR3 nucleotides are TGTGCCAGTAGCAGAAACACAGGGGGCGATCATCAGCCCCAGCATTTT.

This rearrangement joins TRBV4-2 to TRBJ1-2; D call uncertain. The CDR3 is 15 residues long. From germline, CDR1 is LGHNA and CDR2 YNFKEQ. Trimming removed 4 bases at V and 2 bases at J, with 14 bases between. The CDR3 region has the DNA TGTGCCAGCAGCCCATCCCACACCTCGAACTATGGCTACACCTTC. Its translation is CASSPSHTSNYGYTF.

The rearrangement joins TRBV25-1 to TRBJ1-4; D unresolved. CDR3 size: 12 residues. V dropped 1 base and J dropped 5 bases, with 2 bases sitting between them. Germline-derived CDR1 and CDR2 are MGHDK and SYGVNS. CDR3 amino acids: CASSELNEKLFF. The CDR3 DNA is TGTGCCAGCAGTGAATTGAATGAAAAACTGTTTTTT.

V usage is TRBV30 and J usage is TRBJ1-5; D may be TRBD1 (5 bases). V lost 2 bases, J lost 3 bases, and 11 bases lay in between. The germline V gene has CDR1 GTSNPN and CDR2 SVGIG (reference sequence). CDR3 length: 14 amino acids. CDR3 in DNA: TGTGCCTGGAGTACAGGCGCTCTCAATCAGCCCCAGCATTTT. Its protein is CAWSTGALNQPQHF.

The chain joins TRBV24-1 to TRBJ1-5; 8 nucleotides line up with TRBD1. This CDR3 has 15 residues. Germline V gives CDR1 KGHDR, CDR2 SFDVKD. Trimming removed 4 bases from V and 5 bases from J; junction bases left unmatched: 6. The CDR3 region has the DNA TGTGCCACCAGTGAGGGGTCAGGGGGCGATCAGCCCCAGCATTTT. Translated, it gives CATSEGSGGDQPQHF.

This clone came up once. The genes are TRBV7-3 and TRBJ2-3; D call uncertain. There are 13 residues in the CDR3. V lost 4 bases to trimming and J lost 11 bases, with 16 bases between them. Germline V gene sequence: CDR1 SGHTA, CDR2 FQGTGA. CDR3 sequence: CASSYHPDTGQYF. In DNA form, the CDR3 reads TGTGCCAGCAGCTACCATCCCGACACGGGGCAGTATTTT.

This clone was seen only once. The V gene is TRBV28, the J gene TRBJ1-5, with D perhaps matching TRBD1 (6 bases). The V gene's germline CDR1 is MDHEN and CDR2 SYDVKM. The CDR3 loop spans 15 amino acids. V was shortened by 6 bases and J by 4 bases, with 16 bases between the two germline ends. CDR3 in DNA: TGTGCCAGCAGACTTCCGAGGGGGGGAAATCAGCCCCAGCATTTT. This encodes CASRLPRGGNQPQHF. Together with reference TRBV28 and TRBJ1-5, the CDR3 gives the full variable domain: DVKVTQSSRYLVKRTGEKVFLECVQDMDHENMFWYRQDPGLGLRLIYFSYDVKMKEKGDIPEGYSVSREKKERFSLILESASTNQTSMYLCASRLPRGGNQPQHFGDGTRLSIL.

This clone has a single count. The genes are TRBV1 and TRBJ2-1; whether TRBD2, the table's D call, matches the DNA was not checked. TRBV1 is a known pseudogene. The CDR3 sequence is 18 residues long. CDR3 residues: CTSAPGLAGGSSYNEQFF. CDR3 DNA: TGCACCAGTGCTCCGGGACTAGCGGGCGGGAGCTCCTACAATGAGCAGTTCTTC.

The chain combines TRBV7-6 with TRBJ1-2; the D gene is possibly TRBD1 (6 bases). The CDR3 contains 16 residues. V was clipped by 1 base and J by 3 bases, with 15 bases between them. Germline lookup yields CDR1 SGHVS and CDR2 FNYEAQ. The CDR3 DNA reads TGTGCCAGCAGCTTAGAGCGGGGGGGCAGCCACTATGGCTACACCTTC. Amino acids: CASSLERGGSHYGYTF.

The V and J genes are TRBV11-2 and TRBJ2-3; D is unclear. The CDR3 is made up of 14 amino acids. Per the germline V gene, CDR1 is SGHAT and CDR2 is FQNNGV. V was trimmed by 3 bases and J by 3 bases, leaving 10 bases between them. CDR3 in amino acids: CASSFQKGTDTQYF. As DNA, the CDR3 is TGTGCCAGCAGCTTCCAAAAGGGTACAGATACGCAGTATTTT.

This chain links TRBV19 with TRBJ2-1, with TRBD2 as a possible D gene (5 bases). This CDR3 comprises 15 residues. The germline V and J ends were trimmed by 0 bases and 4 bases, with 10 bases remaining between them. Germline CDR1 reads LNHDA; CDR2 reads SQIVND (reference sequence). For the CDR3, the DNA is TGTGCCAGTAGTATAGACAGGTGGGAGTACAATGAGCAGTTCTTC. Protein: CASSIDRWEYNEQFF.